A selection of T cell receptor beta chains follows, all from one sample in a study of T cell repertoires in cytomegalovirus infection. TCRdb called the reads again in MiXCR, with one record for every CDR3 protein. The data contain 650,000 to 900,000 distinct CDR3 sequences, 29% of them singletons. These receptors are not linked to any known antigen. Sequencing was performed on cultured CD8+ T cells from PBMCs, taken from culture after CMV antigen stimulation. These receptors came from a human donor in good health (CMV status not recorded). Some clones in this sample may be carry-over from other donors' samples. CDR3s include the opening cysteine and the closing phenylalanine or tryptophan. The order of the fields is V gene, D gene, J gene, clone size, CDR3 protein, CDR3 DNA. The D gene is left open where the match is weak. Clone sizes are given selectively: once, few, many, or a class where the clone is expanded.

V: TRBV2
D: TRBD1
J: TRBJ1-1
size: NA
CDR3: CASWGQGDFMAFF
DNA: TGTGCCAGCTGGGGACAGGGGGATTTCATGGCTTTCTTT

V: TRBV4-1
D: NA
J: TRBJ2-1
size: few
CDR3: CASSQGRSYNEQFF
DNA: TGCGCCAGCAGCCAAGGGCGGTCCTACAATGAGCAGTTCTTC

V: TRBV2
D: NA
J: TRBJ2-3
size: many
CDR3: CASSERYSTRSTDTQYF
DNA: TGTGCCAGCAGTGAAAGGTACTCGACTCGAAGCACAGATACGCAGTATTTT

V: TRBV9
D: NA
J: TRBJ1-3
size: NA
CDR3: CASSVEGSSGNTIYF
DNA: TGTGCCAGCAGCGTAGAGGGGTCCTCTGGAAACACCATATATTTT

V: TRBV20-1
D: NA
J: TRBJ1-2
size: NA
CDR3: CSASIQGPSGYTF
DNA: TGCAGTGCTAGTATTCAGGGGCCGAGTGGCTACACCTTC

V: TRBV4-1
D: NA
J: TRBJ1-1
size: NA
CDR3: CASSPIEGGGSTEAFF
DNA: TGCGCCAGCAGCCCAATAGAGGGAGGCGGGAGTACTGAAGCTTTCTTT

V: TRBV6-2/TRBV6-3
D: NA
J: TRBJ2-1
size: NA
CDR3: CASSYWGTADEQFF
DNA: TGTGCCAGCAGTTACTGGGGGACGGCTGATGAGCAGTTCTTC

V: TRBV6-1
D: NA
J: TRBJ1-1
size: NA
CDR3: CASIFDSQNTEAFF
DNA: TGTGCCAGCATATTTGACAGCCAGAACACTGAAGCTTTCTTT

V: TRBV6-5
D: TRBD1
J: TRBJ2-1
size: NA
CDR3: CASSYSGGAWNEQFF
DNA: TGTGCCAGCAGTTACTCAGGGGGCGCGTGGAATGAGCAGTTCTTC

V: TRBV27
D: TRBD2
J: TRBJ2-3
size: few
CDR3: CASSGLAVVTDTQYF
DNA: TGTGCCAGCAGTGGACTAGCAGTTGTCACAGATACGCAGTATTTT

V: TRBV15
D: NA
J: TRBJ2-3
size: NA
CDR3: CATSREGTDTQYF
DNA: TGTGCCACCAGCAGGGAGGGCACAGATACGCAGTATTTT

V: TRBV19
D: NA
J: TRBJ1-5
size: NA
CDR3: CASSITGSRRPQHF
DNA: TGTGCCAGTAGTATCACGGGATCAAGACGGCCCCAGCATTTT

V: TRBV13
D: TRBD1
J: TRBJ2-5
size: NA
CDR3: CASSSRDRGETQYF
DNA: TGTGCCAGCAGCTCTAGGGACAGGGGGGAGACCCAGTACTTC

V: TRBV5-1
D: NA
J: TRBJ2-7
size: NA
CDR3: CASRSGTSTYEQYF
DNA: TGCGCCAGCAGATCCGGGACCAGCACCTACGAGCAGTACTTC

V: TRBV12-3/TRBV12-4
D: NA
J: TRBJ1-5
size: many
CDR3: CASSLEGNSNQPQHF
DNA: TGTGCCAGCAGTTTAGAGGGGAATAGCAATCAGCCCCAGCATTTT

V: TRBV4-3
D: TRBD1
J: TRBJ2-1
size: NA
CDR3: CASSQETGTYNEQFF
DNA: TGCGCCAGCAGCCAGGAGACAGGGACCTACAATGAGCAGTTCTTC

V: TRBV10-3
D: TRBD1
J: TRBJ2-6
size: NA
CDR3: CAISELRTGRANSGANVLTF
DNA: TGTGCCATCAGTGAGTTGAGGACAGGGCGGGCGAACTCTGGGGCCAACGTCCTGACTTTC

V: TRBV10-3
D: NA
J: TRBJ2-6
size: few
CDR3: CAISEPRLSGANVLTF
DNA: TGTGCCATCAGTGAGCCGCGGCTCTCTGGGGCCAACGTCCTGACTTTC

V: TRBV6-5
D: NA
J: TRBJ2-5
size: few
CDR3: CASSYSKGQSGTQYF
DNA: TGTGCCAGCAGTTACTCGAAAGGACAGAGCGGGACCCAGTACTTC

V: TRBV20-1
D: NA
J: TRBJ1-1
size: NA
CDR3: CSARSPGPEGAEAFF
DNA: TGCAGTGCTAGATCTCCTGGGCCCGAAGGGGCTGAAGCTTTCTTT

V: TRBV19
D: NA
J: TRBJ2-7
size: few
CDR3: CASSPGPIYEQYF
DNA: TGTGCCAGTAGTCCAGGGCCGATCTACGAGCAGTACTTC

V: TRBV27
D: NA
J: TRBJ1-5
size: many
CDR3: CASSLWGGQPQHF
DNA: TGTGCCAGCAGTTTATGGGGGGGTCAGCCCCAGCATTTT

V: TRBV7-8
D: NA
J: TRBJ1-4
size: many
CDR3: CASTHVADNEKLFF
DNA: TGTGCCAGCACCCACGTGGCCGATAATGAAAAACTGTTTTTT

V: TRBV4-3
D: TRBD2
J: TRBJ2-1
size: NA
CDR3: CASSPASGAYNEQFF
DNA: TGCGCCAGCAGTCCGGCTAGCGGGGCCTACAATGAGCAGTTCTTC

V: TRBV6-1
D: NA
J: TRBJ1-5
size: few
CDR3: CASSRWGNQPQHF
DNA: TGTGCCAGTTCGCGGTGGGGGAATCAGCCCCAGCATTTT

V: TRBV4-1
D: TRBD1
J: TRBJ1-5
size: few
CDR3: CASSQRLTGSNQPQHF
DNA: TGCGCCAGCAGCCAGCGATTGACAGGGAGCAATCAGCCCCAGCATTTT

V: TRBV2
D: NA
J: TRBJ1-1
size: NA
CDR3: CASSSVPSESIKTEAFF
DNA: TGTGCCAGCAGCTCCGTTCCTTCTGAATCGATCAAGACTGAAGCTTTCTTT

V: TRBV7-8
D: TRBD2
J: TRBJ2-1
size: many
CDR3: CASSFKVAGGYNEQFF
DNA: TGTGCCAGCAGCTTCAAGGTCGCGGGGGGTTACAATGAGCAGTTCTTC

V: TRBV7-9
D: NA
J: TRBJ1-3
size: many
CDR3: CASSRDGGSGNTIYF
DNA: TGTGCCAGCAGCAGAGACGGCGGCTCTGGAAACACCATATATTTT

V: TRBV12-3/TRBV12-4
D: NA
J: TRBJ2-2
size: NA
CDR3: CASSPQGLTGELFF
DNA: TGTGCCAGCAGCCCACAGGGCCTCACCGGGGAGCTGTTTTTT

V: TRBV20-1
D: NA
J: TRBJ2-5
size: NA
CDR3: CSAMSPGRGAETQYF
DNA: TGCAGTGCTATGTCACCGGGAAGAGGGGCCGAGACCCAGTACTTC

V: TRBV4-1
D: TRBD1
J: TRBJ2-5
size: NA
CDR3: CASSQDAGTAFQETQYF
DNA: TGCGCCAGCAGCCAAGACGCCGGGACAGCTTTTCAAGAGACCCAGTACTTC

V: TRBV28
D: NA
J: TRBJ2-3
size: few
CDR3: CASSLGAAPTDTQYF
DNA: TGTGCCAGCAGTTTAGGGGCTGCACCCACAGATACGCAGTATTTT

V: TRBV5-1
D: NA
J: TRBJ1-4
size: NA
CDR3: CASSTGTTGGEKLFF
DNA: TGCGCCAGCAGCACCGGGACAACAGGAGGGGAAAAACTGTTTTTT

V: TRBV19
D: NA
J: TRBJ2-2
size: NA
CDR3: CASSIAPGTGELFF
DNA: TGTGCCAGTAGTATAGCACCAGGGACCGGGGAGCTGTTTTTT

V: TRBV7-9
D: TRBD1
J: TRBJ1-5
size: NA
CDR3: CASSLTQGGNQPQHF
DNA: TGTGCCAGCAGCTTAACCCAGGGGGGCAATCAGCCCCAGCATTTT

V: TRBV24-1
D: NA
J: TRBJ2-1
size: few
CDR3: CATSDLGGTEQFF
DNA: TGTGCCACCAGTGATTTGGGCGGGACAGAGCAGTTCTTC

V: TRBV10-3
D: TRBD2
J: TRBJ2-2
size: NA
CDR3: CAISTSGGNTGELFF
DNA: TGTGCCATTTCGACTAGCGGGGGGAACACCGGGGAGCTGTTTTTT